This record covers a single T cell receptor beta chain. This entry comes from a study of blood T cell repertoires in COVID-19. Study-wide background: T cells, B-cell-depleted T cells, or PBMCs provided the cDNA or gDNA that served as material.

Researchers sorted participants into cohorts using their self-reported clinical history. Participants in the exposed group had met a COVID-19 case in the 2 weeks before joining the study. Trimming shortened V by 6 bases and J by 2 bases, and 11 bases separated the two germline ends. This CDR3 region has 15 residues. Germline CDR1 and CDR2: SNHLY and FYNNEI. The table came from immunoSEQ multiplex PCR; TCRdb's copy has only in-frame clones and leaves some out. The profile covers around 240,000 clones, with around 89% appearing a single time and about 0.95% taken by the ten largest. This chain links TRBV2 with TRBJ1-6, with D uncertain. The TCR was taken from a man aged 50 to 59 who had been exposed to COVID-19. The sequencing sample was made of PBMCs or T cells enriched from blood (not recorded which). The CDR3 DNA is TGTGCCAGCAGCCGCCAAACGGCCTATAATTCACCCCTCCACTTT. This encodes CASSRQTAYNSPLHF.